Listed here are 21 T cell receptor beta chains from one sample, sequenced in a study of shared clonotypes between healthy human individuals. Using immunoSEQ multiplex PCR, the repertoire was profiled, and TCRdb retains in-frame clones only, with some absent. The data hold under 2.5 million clones, with about 90% observed a single time. Sequencing was performed on naive CD4+ T cells from PBMCs. The subset was: CD45RA+ positively selected. The source of these receptors is a man aged 18 to 29 in good health. Some clones in this sample may be carry-over from other donors' samples.

The chain couples TRBV2 to TRBJ1-5; D gene uncertain. Trimming shortened V by 3 bases and J by 3 bases, and 6 bases separated the two germline ends. The germline gives CDR1 SNHLY, CDR2 FYNNEI. The length of the CDR3 is 13 residues. As DNA, the CDR3 is TGTGCCAGCAGTGATCGGGCCAATCAGCCCCAGCATTTT. It translates to CASSDRANQPQHF.

This clone has just one count. The CDR3 DNA reads as TGTGACAGACGGCCGCAGGGAAACACCGGGGAGCTGTTTTTT. Encoded protein: CDRRPQGNTGELFF. The rearrangement uses TRBV6-1 and TRBJ2-2, with D possibly matching TRBD1 (5 bases). This CDR3 has 14 amino acids. Per germline, CDR1 MNHNS and CDR2 SASEGT.

The table lists this clone with a count of one. The chain uses TRBV4-3 and TRBJ1-6; 7 nucleotides line up with TRBD1. The germline V gene encodes CDR1 LGHNA and CDR2 YSLEER. The V segment lost 0 bases and the J segment 8 bases; nucleotides outside the gene matches: 1. This CDR3 is built from 14 residues. The CDR3 sequence: CASSQDRGDSPLHF. CDR3 nucleotide sequence: TGCGCCAGCAGCCAAGACAGGGGGGATTCACCCCTCCACTTT.

The gene calls are TRBV10-3 and TRBJ2-7, with TRBD2 matching 10 bases. The germline CDR1 and CDR2 sequences are ENHRY and SYGVKD. Trimming at V came to 7 bases and at J to 5 bases, leaving 5 bases not matched to a gene. The CDR3 contains 13 residues. CDR3 coding DNA: TGTGCCATCACCAGCGGGAGGGTTGACGAGCAGTACTTC. Translating gives CAITSGRVDEQYF.

The rearrangement links TRBV18 to TRBJ2-2, with D possibly being TRBD1 (6 bases). Germline values: CDR1 KGHSH, CDR2 LQKENI. The CDR3 consists of 15 residues. The V end lost 6 bases, the J end lost 4 bases, and 15 bases lay between the germline ends. The CDR3 reads CASSPRQVITGELFF. CDR3 DNA sequence: TGTGCCAGCTCTCCCCGACAGGTGATCACCGGGGAGCTGTTTTTT. The full variable domain, with the rest looked up from reference TRBV18 and TRBJ2-2, is NAGVMQNPRHLVRRRGQEARLRCSPMKGHSHVYWYRQLPEEGLKFMVYLQKENIIDESGMPKERFSAEFPKEGPSILRIQQVVRGDSAAYFCASSPRQVITGELFFGEGSRLTVL.

The J gene is TRBJ2-7, the V gene TRBV4-2; no clear D. The CDR3 totals 14 residues. V was shortened by 1 base and J by 2 bases, with 9 bases between the two germline ends. Germline-derived CDR1 and CDR2 are LGHNA and YNFKEQ. This CDR3 is CASSQAAVTYEQYF. Here the CDR3 DNA reads TGTGCCAGCAGCCAAGCTGCCGTTACCTACGAGCAGTACTTC.

The chain couples TRBV4-3 to TRBJ1-5, with D uncertain. Between the trimmed V and J ends, which lost 4 bases and 12 bases, there was a span of 16 bases. In germline, CDR1 is LGHNA, CDR2 YSLEER. There are 13 residues in the CDR3. CDR3 DNA: TGCGCCAGCAGCCCTACCAAGGGAGGAAGCCAGCATTTT. Translation gives CASSPTKGGSQHF.

This chain uses TRBV13 with TRBJ1-1, with 8 nucleotides matching TRBD1. The CDR3 consists of 14 residues. The germline CDR1 and CDR2 sequences are PRHDT and FYEKMQ (reference sequence). Trimming removed 0 bases from V and 4 bases from J; junction bases left unmatched: 1. Here the CDR3 reads CASSLGQGATEAFF. CDR3 coding DNA: TGTGCCAGCAGCTTAGGCCAGGGGGCCACTGAAGCTTTCTTT. Full variable domain (rest looked up from reference TRBV13 and TRBJ1-1): AAGVIQSPRHLIKEKRETATLKCYPIPRHDTVYWYQQGPGQDPQFLISFYEKMQSDKGSIPDRFSAQQFSDYHSELNMSSLELGDSALYFCASSLGQGATEAFFGQGTRLTVV.

This chain links TRBV29-1 with TRBJ2-5; D call uncertain. CDR3 length: 13 residues. The V and J ends lost 5 bases and 5 bases respectively, with 15 bases between them. The germline V gene encodes CDR1 SQVTM and CDR2 ANQGSEA. The CDR3 loop is CSVLTEPGETQYF. The CDR3 nucleotides read TGCAGCGTTCTCACAGAGCCTGGGGAGACCCAGTACTTC.

The V call is TRBV12-1, the J call TRBJ2-2; TRBD2, the table's D call, was not compared with the DNA. TRBV12-1 is a listed pseudogene. This CDR3 spans 14 amino acids. The DNA of the CDR3 is TGTGCCAGCAGCTTGAAGCGGGGCCCCGGGGAGCTGTTTTTT. The encoded protein is CASSLKRGPGELFF.

Comment on this clone: This specimen includes other DNA sequences encoding the same CDR3. V gene TRBV11-2 combines with J gene TRBJ1-3; possibly TRBD1 for D (6 bases). The CDR3 covers 14 residues. V was pared by 5 bases and J by 4 bases, with 12 bases between. Germline CDR1 reads SGHAT; CDR2 reads FQNNGV. The CDR3 bases are TGTGCCAGCAGCAGCAGGGGTTACGGAAACACCATATATTTT. Translated: CASSSRGYGNTIYF. Based on the CDR3 plus reference TRBV11-2 and TRBJ1-3, the full variable domain is EAGVAQSPRYKIIEKRQSVAFWCNPISGHATLYWYQQILGQGPKLLIQFQNNGVVDDSQLPKDRFSAERLKGVDSTLKIQPAKLEDSAVYLCASSSRGYGNTIYFGEGSWLTVV.

The V gene is TRBV5-4, the J gene TRBJ2-2; D ambiguous. V lost 2 bases and J lost 5, with 10 bases in between. In germline, CDR1 is SGHNT, CDR2 YYREEE (reference sequence). CDR3 length equals 14 residues. The CDR3 reads CASSFGVETGELFF. In DNA form, the CDR3 reads TGTGCCAGCAGCTTTGGGGTTGAGACCGGGGAGCTGTTTTTT.

This clone has only a few counts. The chain employs TRBV19 and TRBJ1-1; D might be TRBD1 (5 bases). Trimming left V 9 bases short and J 6 bases short, with 14 bases between. This CDR3 is built from 12 residues. The germline V gene encodes CDR1 LNHDA and CDR2 SQIVND (reference sequence). The CDR3 loop reads CASRREKAEAFF. CDR3 DNA: TGTGCCAGCCGCAGGGAAAAGGCTGAAGCTTTCTTT.

The genes are TRBV28 and TRBJ2-3, with a weak D call TRBD1 (5 bases). V dropped 1 base and J dropped 1 base, with 9 bases sitting between them. The CDR3 sequence is 15 residues long. Per germline, CDR1 MDHEN and CDR2 SYDVKM. The CDR3 is CASSLSGYGTDTQYF. Written as DNA, the CDR3 is TGTGCCAGCAGTTTATCAGGGTACGGCACAGATACGCAGTATTTT. Based on the CDR3 plus reference TRBV28 and TRBJ2-3, the full variable domain is DVKVTQSSRYLVKRTGEKVFLECVQDMDHENMFWYRQDPGLGLRLIYFSYDVKMKEKGDIPEGYSVSREKKERFSLILESASTNQTSMYLCASSLSGYGTDTQYFGPGTRLTVL.

The rearrangement links TRBV27 to TRBJ1-2; perhaps TRBD1 as D (6 bases). V dropped 6 bases and J dropped 2 bases, with 10 bases sitting between them. The germline CDR1 and CDR2 sequences are MNHEY and SMNVEV (reference sequence). This CDR3 spans 13 amino acids. In nucleotides, the CDR3 is TGTGCCAGCAGAACAGGGAACAACTATGGCTACACCTTC. This sequence encodes CASRTGNNYGYTF.

The genes are TRBV30 and TRBJ2-1; D not resolved. Trimming took 1 base from V and 0 from J, leaving 13 bases between them. The germline CDR1 and CDR2 sequences are GTSNPN and SVGIG (reference sequence). This CDR3 region has 16 residues. The CDR3 nucleotides are TGTGCCTGGAGTGACCCTTTCTCTAGCTCCTACAATGAGCAGTTCTTC. It specifies CAWSDPFSSSYNEQFF.

The chain joins TRBV15 to TRBJ2-1; 11 nucleotides match TRBD2. The CDR3 is 17 amino acids. Trimming took 3 bases from V and 6 from J; bases not matched to a gene: 10. Per the germline V gene, CDR1 is LNHNV and CDR2 is YYDKDF (reference sequence). The CDR3 DNA is TGTGCCACCAGCAGCCGACTTAAACTAGCGGGAGTCAATGAGCAGTTCTTC. Translated: CATSSRLKLAGVNEQFF.

This chain connects TRBV14 to TRBJ2-7; maybe TRBD1 (6 bases). This CDR3 comprises 15 residues. Trimming removed 3 bases at V and 2 bases at J, with 14 bases between. Germline V lookup: CDR1 SGHDN, CDR2 FVKESK. In nucleotides, the CDR3 is TGTGCCAGCAGCCACTCCCTCAGGGACACCTACGAGCAGTACTTC. The encoded protein is CASSHSLRDTYEQYF.

The chain employs TRBV6-5 and TRBJ2-6; a weak D match, TRBD1 (5 bases). The V end lost 5 bases, the J end lost 9 bases, and 14 bases lay between the germline ends. This CDR3 spans 14 amino acids. Germline V gene lookup returns CDR1 MNHEY and CDR2 SVGAGI. CDR3 coding DNA: TGTGCCAGCAGTCAAGGGGTTGTGGGCAACGTCCTGACTTTC. Its translation is CASSQGVVGNVLTF.

The J gene is TRBJ2-1, the V gene TRBV11-2, with D perhaps TRBD1 (6 bases). Trimming stripped 4 bases from V and 5 bases from J, with 12 bases between. This CDR3 region has 14 residues. The germline V gene has CDR1 SGHAT and CDR2 FQNNGV. DNA of the CDR3: TGTGCCAGCAGCTCGAGACAGGCACACAATGAGCAGTTCTTC. It translates to CASSSRQAHNEQFF.

The chain couples TRBV9 to TRBJ2-3, with 12 positions matching TRBD2. The CDR3 covers 18 residues. The V gene end was trimmed by 0 bases and the J gene end by 1 base; junction bases not matched to a gene: 6. In germline, CDR1 is SGDLS, CDR2 YYNGEE. The CDR3 is CASSVGDGTSGRTDTQYF. As DNA, the CDR3 is TGTGCCAGCAGCGTAGGGGATGGGACTAGCGGGCGCACAGATACGCAGTATTTT.